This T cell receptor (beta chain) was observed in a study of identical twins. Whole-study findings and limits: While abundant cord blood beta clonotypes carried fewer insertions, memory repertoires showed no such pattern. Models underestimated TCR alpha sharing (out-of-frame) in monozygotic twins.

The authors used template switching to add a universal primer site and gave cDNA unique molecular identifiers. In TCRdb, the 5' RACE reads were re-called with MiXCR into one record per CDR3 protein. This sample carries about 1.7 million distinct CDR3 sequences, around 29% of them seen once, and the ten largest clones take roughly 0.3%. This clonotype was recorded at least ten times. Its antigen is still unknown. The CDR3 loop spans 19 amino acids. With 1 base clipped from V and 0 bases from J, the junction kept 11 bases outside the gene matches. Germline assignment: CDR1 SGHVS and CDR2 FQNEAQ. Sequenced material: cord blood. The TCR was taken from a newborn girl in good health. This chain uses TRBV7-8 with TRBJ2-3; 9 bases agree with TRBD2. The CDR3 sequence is CASSLDSSVAGGSTDTQYF. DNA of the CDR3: TGTGCCAGCAGCTTAGATTCAAGTGTTGCGGGAGGGAGCACAGATACGCAGTATTTT.